The 9 T cell receptor beta chains below come from one sample, sequenced in a study of identical twins. TCRdb reprocessed the 5' RACE reads with MiXCR, giving one entry per CDR3 protein. Of some 1,700,000 distinct CDR3 sequences in the sample, more than 30% were seen once. Material: cord blood. These receptors all come from a newborn girl in good health.

As regards this clonotype: An end of the junction differs from the germline gene, which may be a read error. The chain joins TRBV18 to TRBJ2-7, with no clear D. The germline gives CDR1 KGHSH, CDR2 LQKENI. CDR3 length: 17 residues. DNA of the CDR3: TGTGCCAGCTCACCAGTAGTTTGGCAGGAACTCTCCTACGATCAGTACTTC. Amino acid sequence: CASSPVVWQELSYDQYF.

This clonotype appeared a few times. The chain is built from TRBV4-2 and TRBJ2-1; TRBD2 aligns across 12 bases. Trimming took 0 bases from V and 5 from J; bases not matched to a gene: 17. The CDR3 totals 21 residues. Germline loops: CDR1 LGHNA, CDR2 YNFKEQ. The CDR3 sequence is CASSQDPITLAGGPGHNEQFF. The CDR3 DNA follows: TGTGCCAGCAGCCAAGATCCAATTACGCTAGCGGGGGGGCCTGGACACAATGAGCAGTTCTTC.

CDR3 in amino acids: CSARATNTEAFF. CDR3 DNA sequence: TGCAGTGCTAGAGCGACAAACACTGAAGCTTTCTTT. The rearrangement links TRBV20-1 to TRBJ1-1, with D unresolved. Germline CDR1 DFQATT, CDR2 SNEGSKA (reference sequence). CDR3 length: 12 residues. Trimming cost V 1 base and J 2 bases, with 5 bases left between them.

V usage is TRBV20-1 and J usage is TRBJ2-1; 11 positions match TRBD2. CDR1 and CDR2 from the germline V gene are DFQATT and SNEGSKA (reference sequence). CDR3 length equals 15 residues. With V trimmed by 3 bases and J by 9 bases, 10 bases remained unmatched. CDR3 in amino acids: CSASTYSGRGGEQFF. CDR3 nucleotides: TGCAGTGCTAGTACCTATAGCGGGAGGGGTGGTGAGCAGTTCTTC.

The chain recombines TRBV20-1 with TRBJ2-7; TRBD1 is a possible D gene (6 bases). The germline V gene encodes CDR1 DFQATT and CDR2 SNEGSKA (reference sequence). The CDR3 extends over 12 amino acids. Trimming stripped 2 bases from V and 4 bases from J, with 9 bases between. CDR3 in DNA: TGCAGTGCTAGAAGGGACATGTACGAGCAGTACTTC. Encoded protein: CSARRDMYEQYF.

The table lists this clonotype with a few counts. The V call is TRBV2, the J call TRBJ2-7, with D perhaps TRBD2 (7 bases). This CDR3 is 14 amino acids long. The V gene lost 11 bases and the J gene lost 2 bases, with 19 bases spanning the gap. Germline loops: CDR1 SNHLY, CDR2 FYNNEI. The CDR3 region is CASNRGDTPYEQYF. The CDR3 DNA reads as TGTGCCTCTAATCGGGGGGACACACCCTACGAGCAGTACTTC.

The chain has TRBV7-9 and TRBJ2-1; TRBD2 is a possible D gene (5 bases). The CDR3 spans 15 residues. The germline CDR1 and CDR2 sequences are SEHNR and FQNEAQ (reference sequence). Trimming removed 2 bases from V and 5 bases from J, with 13 bases in between. In nucleotides, the CDR3 is TGTGCCAGCAGCTTAAGCGGCAGTGGGAACAATGAGCAGTTCTTC. It yields the protein CASSLSGSGNNEQFF.

This clonotype was detected many times. This chain links TRBV7-2 with TRBJ1-2; a possible D gene is TRBD1 (6 bases). The germline V and J ends were trimmed by 2 bases and 3 bases, with 19 bases remaining between them. The CDR3 is 17 residues long. Germline CDR1 and CDR2: SGHTA and FQGNSA. CDR3: CASSLKVGQLNHYGYTF. CDR3 DNA sequence: TGTGCCAGCAGCTTAAAGGTCGGACAGCTCAACCACTATGGCTACACCTTC.

J is TRBJ1-1 and V is TRBV20-1; no firm D call. Trimming took 0 bases from V and 0 from J, leaving 8 bases between them. Germline lookup yields CDR1 DFQATT and CDR2 SNEGSKA (reference sequence). This CDR3 contains 14 residues. The CDR3 DNA follows: TGCAGTGCTAGAGAGGCGGGAATGAACACTGAAGCTTTCTTT. Its translation is CSAREAGMNTEAFF.